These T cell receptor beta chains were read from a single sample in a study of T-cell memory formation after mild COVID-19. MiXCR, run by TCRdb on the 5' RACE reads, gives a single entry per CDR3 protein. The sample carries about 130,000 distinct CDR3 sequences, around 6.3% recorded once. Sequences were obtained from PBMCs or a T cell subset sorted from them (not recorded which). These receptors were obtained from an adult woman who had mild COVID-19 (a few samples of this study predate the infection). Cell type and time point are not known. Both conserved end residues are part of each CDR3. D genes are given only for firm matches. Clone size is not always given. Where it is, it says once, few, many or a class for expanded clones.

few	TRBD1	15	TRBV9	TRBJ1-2	TGTGCCAGCAAACCAAGTCCAGGGGGCGTGAAGGGCTACACCTTC	CASKPSPGGVKGYTF
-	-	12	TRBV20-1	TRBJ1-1	TGCAGTGCTAGAGTGGCGAACACTGAAGCTTTCTTT	CSARVANTEAFF
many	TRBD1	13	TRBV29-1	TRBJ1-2	TGCAGCGTTGATGAGACAGGGGACTATGGCTACACCTTC	CSVDETGDYGYTF
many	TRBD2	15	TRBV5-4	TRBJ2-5	TGTGCCAGCAGTTCCAGACTAGCGGGGCAAGAGACCCAGTACTTC	CASSSRLAGQETQYF
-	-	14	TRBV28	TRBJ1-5	TGTGCCAGCAGTCTATCGGTTACTAATCAGCCCCAGCATTTT	CASSLSVTNQPQHF
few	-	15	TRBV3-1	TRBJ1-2	TGTGCCAGCAGCCAAGCGGCGGTCCGGGGTTGGGGCTACACCTTC	CASSQAAVRGWGYTF
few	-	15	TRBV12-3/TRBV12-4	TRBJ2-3	TGTGCCAGCAGCGCAGGGCTTGTCTCCACAGATACGCAGTATTTT	CASSAGLVSTDTQYF
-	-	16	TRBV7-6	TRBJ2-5	TGTGCCAGCAGCTCCCGAGGGGGGGGGCCTTTTCAGACCCAGTACTTC	CASSSRGGGPFQTQYF
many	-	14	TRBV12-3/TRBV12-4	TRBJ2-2	TGTGCCAGCAGTTTAATTGGGGAAATCGGGGAGCTGTTTTTT	CASSLIGEIGELFF
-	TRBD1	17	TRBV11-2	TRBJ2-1	TGTGCCAGCAGACGCCCGGGACAGGGCGGTCCCTACAATGAGCAGTTCTTC	CASRRPGQGGPYNEQFF
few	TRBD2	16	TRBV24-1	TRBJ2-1	TGTGCCACCAGTGATTCATATCCGGGGGGCTACAATGAGCAGTTCTTC	CATSDSYPGGYNEQFF
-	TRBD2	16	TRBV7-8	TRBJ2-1	TGTGCCAGCAGCTTAGTTTTGGCGGGAGGGCCGAGTGAGCAGTTCTTC	CASSLVLAGGPSEQFF
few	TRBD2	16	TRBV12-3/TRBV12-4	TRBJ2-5	TGTGCCAGCAGTCTCATAGCGGGGGGGATCCAAGAGACCCAGTACTTC	CASSLIAGGIQETQYF
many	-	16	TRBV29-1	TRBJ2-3	TGCAGCGTTGAAGATGCGACAGGACCACGCACAGATACGCAGTATTTT	CSVEDATGPRTDTQYF
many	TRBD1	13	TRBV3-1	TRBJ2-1	TGTGCCAGCCGGGACAGATTCTACAATGAGCAGTTCTTC	CASRDRFYNEQFF
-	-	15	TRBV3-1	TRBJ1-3	TGTGCCAGCAGCCAAGTTGGAGTTGGCGGAAACACCATATATTTT	CASSQVGVGGNTIYF
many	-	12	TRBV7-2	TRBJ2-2	TGTGCCAGCAGCTACCGGACCGGGGAGCTGTTTTTT	CASSYRTGELFF
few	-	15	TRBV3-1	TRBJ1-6	TGTGCCAGCAGCCAGGGGGGTTCCTATAATTCACCCCTCCACTTT	CASSQGGSYNSPLHF
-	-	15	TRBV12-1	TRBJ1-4	TGTGCCAGCAGCCTTGAAGGGGCCTTTAATGAAAAACTGTTTTTT	CASSLEGAFNEKLFF
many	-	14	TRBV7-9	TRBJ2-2	TGTGCCAGCAGCCTCTCGAGGACTTCCGGGGAGCTGTTTTTT	CASSLSRTSGELFF
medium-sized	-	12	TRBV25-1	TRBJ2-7	TGTGCCAGCAGTGACCCCCAAGGGAAGCAGTACTTC	CASSDPQGKQYF
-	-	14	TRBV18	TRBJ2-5	TGTGCCAGCTCACCTGGAGGGGCTGGAGAGACCCAGTACTTC	CASSPGGAGETQYF
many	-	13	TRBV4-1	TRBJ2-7	TGCGCCAGCAGCCGAGAAACAGGGTTCGAGCAGTACTTC	CASSRETGFEQYF
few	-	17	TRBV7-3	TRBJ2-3	TGTGCCAGCAGCTTAGGGGGGTCGGGACTGGTCCGGGATACGCAGTATTTT	CASSLGGSGLVRDTQYF